Reported below is one T cell receptor (beta chain). Its antigen is not yet known. Per-nucleotide qualities are absent, and no much larger clonotype sits a single base away. Whole blood was collected in K2EDTA tubes by collaborating institutions according to the institutions' own protocols. For TCRbeta analysis, collaborators shipped samples in one of three forms: frozen whole blood, isolated PBMCs, or DNA extracted from either of those sample types. Counted from cysteine to phenylalanine, this CDR3 has 16 amino acids. Solely the CDR3 DNA is kept, with 48 bases framed from the first base. The germline V end is reduced by 5 bases and the J end by 6 bases; junction bases left unmatched: 6. As encoded in the germline V gene, CDR1 is SGHNT while CDR2 is YENEEA. The source of the sample is a study of blood T cell repertoires in COVID-19 (dated by TCRdb to 2018 to 2021). For the wider study: Samples covering the acute and convalescent phases of COVID-19 were provided by collaborators in the United States, Italy and Spain. The material from the prospective study consisted of cDNA or gDNA derived from T cells, B-cell-depleted T cells, or PBMCs. The dataset comprised deeply sampled blood TCRbeta repertoires from subjects exposed to, actively infected with, or recovered from COVID-19. The repertoires were made available in a free public database intended to serve as a resource for research on the immune response to SARS-CoV-2. Samples came from the ongoing ImmuneRACE study (first 160 participants) plus 1,254 subjects from 6 global collaborators. Nearly every sample came with metadata listing a de-identified subject ID, COVID-19 status, age in years and sex. HLA class I and class II types, where available, came from metadata supplied by the sample provider rather than from assay-based typing.

TCRbeta CDR3 regions were amplified from genomic DNA by means of the immunoSEQ Assay, a bias-controlled multiplex PCR. Per the authors' processing: The number of nucleated cells in each sample was estimated by amplification of reference gene primers within the assay. Sequence reads were collapsed and filtered to measure the absolute abundance of every unique TCRbeta CDR3 rearrangement. For each sample, productive Simpson clonality was calculated as the square root of Simpson's diversity index over productive rearrangements. Sourced from immuneACCESS, this table was stored by TCRdb with only in-frame sequences that have V and J called. A share of the clones is absent; for the studies checked, an unresolved V gene accounts for under half, and the remainder has no known explanation. The DNA gave D and trimming, while V, J and clone size come from that table. This sample lists tens of thousands of clones; more than 60% were detected once. The top ten clones comprise roughly 18% of the sample.

Overall study results and their limits: Clinical and demographic metadata were provided uncurated, with the amount varying by source and participant.

The TCR was taken from a woman aged 45-65 years with active or convalescent COVID-19. Sequenced input: peripheral blood. The V and J segments used are TRBV11-3 and TRBJ2-1; 14 central nucleotides agree with TRBD2. The DNA sequence is given as TGTGCCAGCAGCCTCATCGGACTAGCGGGAGGCAATGAGCAGTTCTTC. This encodes CASSLIGLAGGNEQFF.